This T cell receptor beta chain comes out of a study of shared clonotypes between healthy human individuals. Study-wide results and limits: Generation probabilities were higher for clonotypes shared across all four sorted-subset donors than for unshared ones.

As regards this clone: Its antigen is unknown.

Clones were read by immunoSEQ multiplex PCR, and TCRdb kept only the in-frame ones, dropping some. The sample has roughly 2.2 million clones, over 85% seen once. Germline-derived CDR1 and CDR2 are KGHSH and LQKENI. V shed 0 bases and J 3 bases; nucleotides not matched to a gene: 15. This CDR3 spans 20 amino acids. The sequenced material came from naive CD4+ T cells from PBMCs. The subset: CD45RA+ positively selected. The TCR originated in a man younger than 35 in good health. Some clones in this sample may be carry-over from other donors' samples. V usage is TRBV18 and J usage is TRBJ2-4, with 9 nucleotides matching TRBD1. This CDR3 reads CASSPPTWDREDLGKNIQYF. Written as DNA, the CDR3 is TGTGCCAGCTCACCACCGACTTGGGACAGGGAGGATTTGGGCAAAAACATTCAGTACTTC.